This is a list of T cell receptor beta chains from one sample in a study of CD8+ T cells in alopecia areata. TCRdb's copy holds only in-frame clones and misses some; the assay was immunoSEQ multiplex PCR. There are about 100,000 clones in the sample; roughly 89% occur only once, and about 24% lies in the top ten. Material: CD8+ T cells sorted from blood, obtained at week 24, from a patient treated with tofacitinib. The receptors shown here come from a human donor with alopecia areata. Both conserved end residues are trimmed from each CDR3.

cdr3_aa: ASSRGSTEAF; j_call: TRBJ1-1; v_call: TRBV13
cdr3_aa: ASSLSGTTPGELF; j_call: TRBJ2-2; v_call: TRBV5-6
cdr3_aa: ASSYSGPYEQY; j_call: TRBJ2-7; v_call: TRBV6-5
cdr3_aa: ASSQDRIGQGAFYGYT; j_call: TRBJ1-2; v_call: TRBV4-1
cdr3_aa: ASSPTPQGASTGELF; j_call: TRBJ2-2; v_call: TRBV7-6
cdr3_aa: ASSHTSTNEKLF; j_call: TRBJ1-4; v_call: TRBV4-3
cdr3_aa: ASSQDGGDYEQY; j_call: TRBJ2-7; v_call: TRBV4-1
cdr3_aa: ASSSPSGSETQY; j_call: TRBJ2-5; v_call: TRBV2
cdr3_aa: ASSSRTSGTRTDTQY; j_call: TRBJ2-3; v_call: TRBV7-2
cdr3_aa: ASSLNYEQY; j_call: TRBJ2-7; v_call: TRBV7-8
cdr3_aa: ASSKTGSWTEAF; j_call: TRBJ1-1; v_call: TRBV7-9
cdr3_aa: ASSTLPGVHEQY; j_call: TRBJ2-7; v_call: TRBV27
cdr3_aa: ASSARGGSGEQF; j_call: TRBJ2-1; v_call: TRBV7-6
cdr3_aa: ASSYNGDEQF; j_call: TRBJ2-1; v_call: TRBV6-5
cdr3_aa: ASSLGLAGGSYEQY; j_call: TRBJ2-7; v_call: TRBV7-2
cdr3_aa: ASSSRGPYNEQF; j_call: TRBJ2-1; v_call: TRBV7-9
cdr3_aa: ASSYSAGIPPRTQY; j_call: TRBJ2-5; v_call: TRBV6-5
cdr3_aa: ATRPVGQGNIQY; j_call: TRBJ2-4; v_call: TRBV15
cdr3_aa: ASSLNTGELF; j_call: TRBJ2-2; v_call: TRBV5-1
cdr3_aa: ASSPGRSSTDTQY; j_call: TRBJ2-3; v_call: TRBV4-2
cdr3_aa: ASSLVRGQDGYT; j_call: TRBJ1-2; v_call: TRBV11-3
cdr3_aa: ASSQLSLAGNTQY; j_call: TRBJ2-3; v_call: TRBV23-1
cdr3_aa: ASSDRGGELF; j_call: TRBJ2-2; v_call: TRBV7-7
cdr3_aa: ASSPKTSGALREQY; j_call: TRBJ2-7; v_call: TRBV7-9
cdr3_aa: ASSPWGNTQY; j_call: TRBJ2-3; v_call: TRBV4-2
cdr3_aa: ATLETDTQY; j_call: TRBJ2-3; v_call: TRBV7-2
cdr3_aa: ATRQMNTEAF; j_call: TRBJ1-1; v_call: TRBV9